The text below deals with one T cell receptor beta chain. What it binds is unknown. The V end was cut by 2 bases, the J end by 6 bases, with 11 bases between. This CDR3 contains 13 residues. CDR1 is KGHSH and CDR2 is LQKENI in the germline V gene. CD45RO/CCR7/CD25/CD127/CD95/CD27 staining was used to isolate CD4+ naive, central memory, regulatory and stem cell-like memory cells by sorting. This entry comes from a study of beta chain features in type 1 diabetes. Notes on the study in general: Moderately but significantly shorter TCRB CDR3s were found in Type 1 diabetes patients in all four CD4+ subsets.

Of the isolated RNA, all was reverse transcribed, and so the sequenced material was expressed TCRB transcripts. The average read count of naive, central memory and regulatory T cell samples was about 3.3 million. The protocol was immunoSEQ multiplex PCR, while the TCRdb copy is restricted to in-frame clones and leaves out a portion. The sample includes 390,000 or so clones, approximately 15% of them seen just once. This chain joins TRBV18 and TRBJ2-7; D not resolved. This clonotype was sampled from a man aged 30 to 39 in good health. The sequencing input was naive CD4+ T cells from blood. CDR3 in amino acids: CASSPLVDAEQYV. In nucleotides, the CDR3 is TGTGCCAGCTCACCATTGGTAGACGCCGAGCAGTACGTC.